There are a few counts of the clone carrying this TCR beta chain. What it binds is not known. Individual cDNA molecules had unique molecular identifiers attached to them by the library. TCRdb called the RACE reads again in MiXCR, with one record for every CDR3 protein. The sample carries just over 350,000 distinct CDR3 sequences, about 6.9% recorded once. This record comes from a study of human T cells and chemical hapten exposure. Study-level background: Patients, a majority of them female, were diagnosed with alopecia areata, totalis or universalis. Study results and limitations: Controls had significantly fewer large CDR3 similarity clusters than were formed by expanded TCRs. In the PT1 data, expanded TCR counts showed a positive correlation with patch test score.

V was trimmed by 1 base and J by 11 bases, leaving 12 bases between them. The germline V gene has CDR1 LGHNA and CDR2 YSLEER. The CDR3 is 13 amino acids. Described time point: patch test 2, 6 weeks after DPC sensitization. Treatment of the sample: therapeutic diphenylcyclopropenone sensitization with weekly scalp DPC. This specimen consisted of whole blood, obtained in connection with sensitization to the hapten diphenylcyclopropenone (DPC). This chain joins TRBV4-3 and TRBJ1-5; D gene uncertain. The TCR was taken from a woman in her late teens or twenties with alopecia areata. Some clones in this sample may be carry-over from other donors' samples. This chain's CDR3 is CASSQARGLAQHF. CDR3 coding DNA: TGCGCCAGCAGCCAAGCTCGGGGATTGGCCCAGCATTTT.